The clone carrying this T cell receptor beta chain was found a few times. Its specificity is not known. This record belongs to a study of blood T cells in healthy people across ages. The study, taken as a whole, reports: Getting older went along with TCR beta diversity per million T cells dropping roughly linearly.

CDR1 and CDR2 (germline): SGHTA, FQGNSA. V lost 1 base to trimming and J lost 5 bases; unmatched junction nucleotides: 3. This CDR3 is built from 14 residues. Primed by a sample-barcoded 5' primer and a J-beta primer mix, a second PCR proceeded for about 7 to 11 cycles. The template-switch adaptor, which had 12 random nucleotides, put a tag on each cDNA molecule. Each CDR3 protein gets one entry after TCRdb re-called the 5' RACE reads with MiXCR. The sample shows around 600,000 distinct CDR3 sequences, less than 60% of them seen only once. The sequenced sample consisted of blood. The gene calls are TRBV7-2 and TRBJ2-3; 7 bases match TRBD2. This TCR was sampled from a man aged 80 or over in good health. This CDR3 reads CASSLGGGLDTQYF. The CDR3 nucleotides are TGTGCCAGCAGCTTAGGGGGGGGGTTAGATACGCAGTATTTT.